This TCR beta chain appears in the sequencing data of a study of shared clonotypes between healthy human individuals. Study-wide points: Among donors, the sharing of clonotypes was expected to be influenced by sequencing depth.

V dropped 5 bases and J dropped 5 bases, with 12 bases sitting between them. CDR1 is KGHSH and CDR2 is LQKENI in the germline V gene. The CDR3 spans 13 residues. Profiling relied on immunoSEQ multiplex PCR, and the TCRdb table lists in-frame clones only, not all of them. The sample contains over a million clones, 98% of which appear only once. A CD45RA-negative memory subset and a CD45RA+ naive subset were separated from the CD4+ cells. About this clone: Its matching antigen is unknown.

Sequencing was carried out using naive CD4+ T cells sorted from blood. Subset specified: CD45RA+ positively selected. The receptor's source is a young man in good health. The V call is TRBV18, the J call TRBJ2-5; D is uncertain. Here the CDR3 reads CASSETSYETQYF. For the CDR3, the DNA is TGTGCCAGCTCAGAAACCAGCTACGAGACCCAGTACTTC.